The clone carrying this T cell receptor (beta chain) is a singleton in its sample. Its antigen remains unknown. The CDR3 has 15 residues. Germline lookup yields CDR1 MNHEY and CDR2 SMNVEV (reference sequence). Germline trimming cut 7 bases from V and 6 bases from J; bases unmatched to any gene: 10. CD8 cells regarded as naive lacked CD45RO, were positively chosen for CCR7, and omitted terminally differentiated effector memory CD45RA+ cells. Here immunoSEQ multiplex PCR was the method, and the copy in TCRdb shows in-frame clones only, minus some. The data show more than 550,000 clones, with around 92% seen just once and approximately 25% held by the top ten. This record belongs to a study of shared clonotypes between healthy human individuals. Study-wide findings and caveats: The naive CD4 repertoires of several donors were compared, and 5% to 6.5% of clonotypes were shared.

The chain employs TRBV27 and TRBJ2-2, with 8 bases aligning to TRBD2. Sequenced: naive CD8+ T cells sorted from blood. The receptor was isolated from a man between 25 and 39 years old in good health. The CDR3 reads CASKGTSLLPGELFF. The DNA of the CDR3 is TGTGCCAGCAAAGGGACTAGTCTATTGCCCGGGGAGCTGTTTTTT.